Below are 21 T cell receptor beta chains sequenced from a single sample in a study of CD8+ T cells in alopecia areata. cDNA serving as the sequencing template came from extracted, reverse transcribed RNA. Method: immunoSEQ multiplex PCR; TCRdb's copy keeps in-frame clones and lacks some. The sample records roughly 180,000 clones, 40% to 55% being singletons. The treatment: oral pan-JAK inhibitor, 5-10 mg twice daily. The sample here was CD8+ T cells sorted from blood, taken at roughly week 53, from a patient treated with tofacitinib. All receptors derive from a human donor with alopecia areata.

This clone showed up just a few times. This rearrangement joins TRBV6-5 to TRBJ1-5; no firm D call. Germline V gene sequence: CDR1 MNHEY, CDR2 SVGAGI. V lost 0 bases and J 7 bases, leaving 10 bases between the germline ends. The CDR3 runs 14 residues. The CDR3 reads CASSYSEGRQPQHF. The CDR3 DNA reads TGTGCCAGCAGTTACTCAGAAGGGAGGCAGCCCCAGCATTTT.

The table lists this clone with many counts. The gene calls are TRBV25-1 and TRBJ2-3; the D is unclear. The germline gives CDR1 MGHDK, CDR2 SYGVNS. This CDR3 is built from 15 residues. The ends were cut back, 3 bases at V and 1 base at J, with 11 bases in the middle. The CDR3 reads CASSEGSRRTDTQYF. The CDR3 bases are TGTGCCAGCAGTGAGGGCAGCCGGCGCACAGATACGCAGTATTTT. Using reference TRBV25-1 and TRBJ2-3 for the parts outside the CDR3, the full variable domain is EADIYQTPRYLVIGTGKKITLECSQTMGHDKMYWYQQDPGMELHLIHYSYGVNSTEKGDLSSESTVSRIRTEHFPLTLESARPSHTSQYLCASSEGSRRTDTQYFGPGTRLTVL.

V is TRBV9 and J is TRBJ2-3; possibly TRBD1 for D (5 bases). Germline V gene sequence: CDR1 SGDLS, CDR2 YYNGEE. V was cut by 2 bases and J by 1 base, with 17 bases left in between. This CDR3 has 17 residues. DNA for the CDR3: TGTGCCAGCAGCGTCGAGGAAGGGGTTTCCGGCACAGATACGCAGTATTTT. It specifies CASSVEEGVSGTDTQYF.

The genes are TRBV2 and TRBJ2-1, with 12 positions matching TRBD2. Germline V gives CDR1 SNHLY, CDR2 FYNNEI. J was trimmed by 5 bases and V by 9 bases; bases with no gene match: 5. The CDR3 has 14 amino acids. CDR3 DNA sequence: TGTGCCAGGAGACTAGCGGGGGAAAACAATGAGCAGTTCTTC. Protein sequence: CARRLAGENNEQFF.

The V gene is TRBV19, the J gene TRBJ2-1; TRBD2 aligns across 12 bases. The V gene's germline CDR1 is LNHDA and CDR2 SQIVND (reference sequence). Trimming cost V 7 bases and J 0 bases; bases outside gene matches: 7. The CDR3 covers 17 residues. Here the CDR3 DNA reads TGTGCCAGTACCGCGACTAGCGGGGGCCCCTCCTACAATGAGCAGTTCTTC. Protein sequence: CASTATSGGPSYNEQFF.

The chain is built from TRBV27 and TRBJ1-1; TRBD1 is a possible D gene (5 bases). Trimming removed 6 bases from V and 4 bases from J, with 12 bases in between. Germline-derived CDR1 and CDR2 are MNHEY and SMNVEV (reference sequence). The CDR3 totals 13 residues. CDR3 protein: CASSPQGFTEAFF. For the CDR3, the DNA is TGTGCCAGCAGCCCTCAGGGATTCACTGAAGCTTTCTTT.

This clone has a handful of counts. This chain links TRBV5-6 with TRBJ1-1, with 9 nucleotides matching TRBD1. The trim removed 4 bases at V and 3 bases at J, leaving 7 bases unmatched. The germline gives CDR1 SGHDT, CDR2 YYEEEE. This CDR3 spans 15 amino acids. This CDR3 reads CASSGIGQGYTEAFF. The CDR3 DNA is TGTGCCAGCAGCGGAATCGGACAGGGGTACACTGAAGCTTTCTTT. The full variable domain, in which reference TRBV5-6 and TRBJ1-1 provide the parts outside the CDR3, is DAGVTQSPTHLIKTRGQQVTLRCSPKSGHDTVSWYQQALGQGPQFIFQYYEEEERQRGNFPDRFSGHQFPNYSSELNVNALLLGDSALYLCASSGIGQGYTEAFFGQGTRLTVV.

The chain couples TRBV7-2 to TRBJ2-1; D gene uncertain. Germline V gene lookup returns CDR1 SGHTA and CDR2 FQGNSA. Trimming cost V 5 bases and J 5 bases, with 10 bases left between them. This CDR3 comprises 13 residues. CDR3 bases: TGTGCCAGCAGCCTAGGGAACAACAATGAGCAGTTCTTC. Amino acids: CASSLGNNNEQFF.

The V and J genes are TRBV19 and TRBJ1-5; the D gene is possibly TRBD1 (5 bases). The CDR3 loop spans 16 amino acids. Germline V lookup: CDR1 LNHDA, CDR2 SQIVND (reference sequence). Trimming removed 7 bases at V and 0 bases at J, with 16 bases between. The CDR3 here is CASKAGTGYSNQPQHF. CDR3 sequence (DNA): TGTGCCAGTAAGGCGGGAACAGGCTATAGCAATCAGCCCCAGCATTTT.

V usage is TRBV19 and J usage is TRBJ2-1; 11 bases match TRBD2. Trimming cost V 6 bases and J 0 bases; bases outside gene matches: 10. The CDR3 extends over 18 amino acids. Germline loops: CDR1 LNHDA, CDR2 SQIVND (reference sequence). The CDR3 region has the DNA TGTGCCAGTAGCCCTTTACTAGCGGGGGACAGCTCCTACAATGAGCAGTTCTTC. Protein sequence: CASSPLLAGDSSYNEQFF.

The rearrangement uses TRBV5-1 and TRBJ1-2; D unclear. The CDR3 consists of 14 residues. V lost 5 bases to trimming and J lost 0 bases, with 11 bases between them. Per the germline V gene, CDR1 is SGHRS and CDR2 is YFSETQ. CDR3 sequence reads: CASRPTETNYGYTF. The CDR3 DNA follows: TGCGCCAGCAGACCGACTGAGACTAACTATGGCTACACCTTC.

The rearrangement joins TRBV6-5 to TRBJ2-7; 8 positions match TRBD2. Trimming cost V 10 bases and J 3 bases; bases outside gene matches: 11. The CDR3 spans 14 residues. Germline-derived CDR1 and CDR2 are MNHEY and SVGAGI. The CDR3 nucleotides are TGTGCCACCACGGGGGGGGGCGCAGGCTACGAGCAGTACTTC. Protein sequence: CATTGGGAGYEQYF.

The rearrangement links TRBV5-1 to TRBJ1-2; the D is unclear. The CDR3 consists of 13 residues. In germline, CDR1 is SGHRS, CDR2 YFSETQ. V was cut by 1 base and J by 8 bases, with 12 bases left in between. This CDR3 is CASSLSRPGGYTF. CDR3 DNA sequence: TGCGCCAGCAGCTTGTCGCGCCCTGGGGGCTACACCTTC.

This clone was seen once. The chain recombines TRBV10-3 with TRBJ1-5, with a tentative D call TRBD1 (5 bases). The germline CDR1 and CDR2 sequences are ENHRY and SYGVKD. Deletions cut 3 bases from V and 0 bases from J, with 12 bases between. CDR3 size: 16 residues. CDR3 DNA sequence: TGTGCCATCAGTGAACAAGGGGCCCATAGCAATCAGCCCCAGCATTTT. This translates into CAISEQGAHSNQPQHF.

The V call is TRBV5-4, the J call TRBJ2-7; D is perhaps TRBD1 (7 bases). Germline V CDR1 and CDR2: SGHNT, YYREEE (reference sequence). The CDR3 is 16 residues long. V dropped 0 bases and J dropped 5 bases, with 18 bases sitting between them. DNA for the CDR3: TGTGCCAGCAGCTTGGCCTCAGGGGGGCTGGAAGACGAGCAGTACTTC. Translation: CASSLASGGLEDEQYF.

V gene TRBV30 combines with J gene TRBJ1-1, with a weak D call TRBD1 (6 bases). The CDR3 loop spans 14 amino acids. Germline V gene data show CDR1 as GTSNPN and CDR2 as SVGIG (reference sequence). The V and J ends lost 4 bases and 1 base respectively, with 13 bases between them. The CDR3 sequence: CAWKGEMGNTEAFF. DNA for the CDR3: TGTGCCTGGAAGGGGGAGATGGGGAACACTGAAGCTTTCTTT.

The chain recombines TRBV30 with TRBJ2-7; D is perhaps TRBD1 (7 bases). Trimming removed 8 bases from V and 3 bases from J, with 14 bases in between. The CDR3 is 12 amino acids. The germline V gene encodes CDR1 GTSNPN and CDR2 SVGIG (reference sequence). The CDR3 spells CASHQGGYEQYF. CDR3 sequence (DNA): TGTGCCAGCCACCAGGGGGGCTACGAGCAGTACTTC.

This clone was detected only a few times. The chain links TRBV7-2 to TRBJ1-6, with D possibly TRBD1 on 5 matching bases. This CDR3 is built from 13 residues. The germline CDR1 and CDR2 sequences are SGHTA and FQGNSA. V was pared by 4 bases and J by 7 bases, with 8 bases between. Here the CDR3 reads CASSYRQNSPLHF. CDR3 nucleotide sequence: TGTGCCAGCAGCTACCGACAGAATTCACCCCTCCACTTT.

For this clone: In the same sample, other DNA sequences code for this CDR3. The chain's CDR3 is CAWSVGGDTEAFF. CDR3 DNA: TGTGCCTGGAGTGTAGGCGGAGACACTGAAGCTTTCTTT. V and J are TRBV30 and TRBJ1-1; D not resolved. Germline V lookup: CDR1 GTSNPN, CDR2 SVGIG (reference sequence). The CDR3 loop spans 13 amino acids. The V end was cut by 0 bases, the J end by 3 bases, with 8 bases between. Together with reference TRBV30 and TRBJ1-1, the CDR3 gives the full variable domain: SQTIHQWPATLVQPVGSPLSLECTVEGTSNPNLYWYRQAAGRGLQLLFYSVGIGQISSEVPQNLSASRPQDRQFILSSKKLLLSDSGFYLCAWSVGGDTEAFFGQGTRLTVV.

The chain combines TRBV7-9 with TRBJ2-7, with D possibly matching TRBD2 (6 bases). The CDR3 runs 16 residues. Trimming pared 6 bases from V and 0 bases from J, leaving 18 bases between. The V gene's germline CDR1 is SEHNR and CDR2 FQNEAQ (reference sequence). CDR3 DNA sequence: TGTGCCAGCAGGTCAACGGGACTCATGAGCTCCTACGAGCAGTACTTC. Translation: CASRSTGLMSSYEQYF.

The chain uses TRBV5-6 and TRBJ2-2, with D unresolved. Germline V gene data show CDR1 as SGHDT and CDR2 as YYEEEE. The CDR3 totals 16 residues. The V end lost 3 bases, the J end lost 3 bases, and 15 bases lay between the germline ends. CDR3 nucleotide sequence: TGTGCCAGCAGCTCCAGCATGGGTCTGTACACCGGGGAGCTGTTTTTT. This translates into CASSSSMGLYTGELFF.